Shown below are 27 T cell receptor beta chains from a single sample sequenced in a study of OX40 agonist ivuxolimab in advanced cancers. This table comes from immunoSEQ multiplex PCR, and its TCRdb copy is limited to in-frame clones, with some not included. The table includes tens of thousands of clones, roughly 90% detected once. This specimen consisted of CD4+ or CD8+ T cells sorted from blood, obtained in a trial of the OX40 agonist ivuxolimab. The receptors originated from an adult with an advanced solid tumor such as melanoma, head and neck, liver or kidney cancer.

This clone occurred once. The V call is TRBV2, the J call TRBJ2-3, with 8 bases identical to TRBD1. CDR1 SNHLY and CDR2 FYNNEI come from the germline V gene. The CDR3 has 16 amino acids. Germline trimming cut 0 bases from V and 8 bases from J; bases unmatched to any gene: 10. This CDR3 reads CASSEALTGGGGTQYF. As DNA, the CDR3 is TGTGCCAGCAGTGAAGCGCTTACAGGGGGTGGTGGTACGCAGTATTTT. The whole variable domain, filled in from reference TRBV2 and TRBJ2-3, reads EPEVTQTPSHQVTQMGQEVILRCVPISNHLYFYWYRQILGQKVEFLVSFYNNEISEKSEIFDDQFSVERPDGSNFTLKIRSTKLEDSAMYFCASSEALTGGGGTQYFGPGTRLTVL.

V is TRBV5-1 and J is TRBJ2-1; 15 bases align to TRBD2. Germline V gene data show CDR1 as SGHRS and CDR2 as YFSETQ. Losses at the gene ends were 4 bases for V and 0 bases for J; bases not matched to a gene: 5. CDR3 length: 18 residues. The CDR3 coding sequence is TGCGCCAGCAGCCCGGGACTAGCGGGGGGTAGCTCCTACAATGAGCAGTTCTTC. It encodes CASSPGLAGGSSYNEQFF.

This clone was recorded once. The J gene is TRBJ1-4, the V gene TRBV2; 7 bases are a match to TRBD1. The germline gives CDR1 SNHLY, CDR2 FYNNEI. V trimming: 5 bases; J trimming: 4 bases; junction bases outside the gene matches: 7. CDR3 length: 15 amino acids. The CDR3 region has the DNA TGTGCCAGCAGTCCACAGGGGCAAATTAATGAAAAACTGTTTTTT. Amino acid sequence: CASSPQGQINEKLFF.

The chain uses TRBV6-5 and TRBJ1-2; no definite D call. The ends were cut back, 8 bases at V and 6 bases at J, with 7 bases in the middle. This CDR3 contains 10 residues. The germline CDR1 and CDR2 sequences are MNHEY and SVGAGI. The CDR3 protein is CASRGDGYTF. CDR3 in DNA: TGTGCCAGCCGGGGTGATGGCTACACCTTC.

V is TRBV5-1 and J is TRBJ1-4; possible D gene TRBD1, 6 bases. With 4 bases removed from V and 7 bases from J, the gap between germline ends came to 17 bases. Germline-derived CDR1 and CDR2 are SGHRS and YFSETQ. This CDR3 comprises 15 residues. CDR3 sequence: CASSPIGGSGEKLFF. For the CDR3, the DNA is TGCGCCAGCAGCCCCATTGGGGGCTCGGGTGAAAAACTGTTTTTT.

The J gene is TRBJ2-5, the V gene TRBV7-9; D not certain. Germline V gives CDR1 SEHNR, CDR2 FQNEAQ (reference sequence). V was pared by 5 bases and J by 4 bases, with 17 bases between. The CDR3 loop spans 15 amino acids. This chain's CDR3 is CASSAAGWVPETQYF. In DNA, the CDR3 is TGTGCCAGCAGCGCTGCAGGATGGGTTCCAGAGACCCAGTACTTC.

J is TRBJ2-5 and V is TRBV30; possible D gene TRBD1, 5 bases. This CDR3 contains 14 residues. Germline-derived CDR1 and CDR2 are GTSNPN and SVGIG (reference sequence). The ends were cut back, 5 bases at V and 1 base at J, with 14 bases in the middle. CDR3 sequence: CAWRSQGVQETQYF. CDR3 bases: TGTGCCTGGCGTAGTCAAGGGGTCCAAGAGACCCAGTACTTC.

J is TRBJ1-3 and V is TRBV5-4; D is unresolved. The CDR3 is 15 amino acids. Trimming took 4 bases from V and 0 from J, leaving 11 bases between them. CDR1 and CDR2 from the germline V gene are SGHNT and YYREEE (reference sequence). The CDR3 DNA sequence: TGTGCCAGCAGCAATGGACGGCTCTCTGGAAACACCATATATTTT. It encodes CASSNGRLSGNTIYF.

About this clone itself: Germline and junction disagree at one end, which may indicate a read error. The rearrangement uses TRBV30 and TRBJ1-3; 7 bases fit TRBD1. Per germline, CDR1 GTSNPN and CDR2 SVGIG (reference sequence). This CDR3 region has 19 residues. The CDR3 spells CAWSVLGTVQYRSGNTTYF. Here the CDR3 DNA reads TGTGCCTGGAGTGTACTCGGGACAGTTCAATACCGGTCTGGAAACACCACATATTTT. Drawing the rest from reference TRBV30 and TRBJ1-3, the complete variable domain is SQTIHQWPATLVQPVGSPLSLECTVEGTSNPNLYWYRQAAGRGLQLLFYSVGIGQISSEVPQNLSASRPQDRQFILSSKKLLLSDSGFYLCAWSVLGTVQYRSGNTTYFGEGSWLTVV.

The CDR3 sequence is CASRERGPTTQYF. The CDR3 DNA sequence: TGTGCCAGCAGAGAACGGGGCCCAACGACCCAGTACTTC. The V gene is TRBV28, the J gene TRBJ2-5; D might be TRBD1 or TRBD2, each matching 5 bases. Trimming stripped 6 bases from V and 7 bases from J, with 15 bases between. CDR1 and CDR2 from the germline V gene are MDHEN and SYDVKM. CDR3 size: 13 residues. The entire variable domain, with the rest obtained from reference TRBV28 and TRBJ2-5, is as follows: DVKVTQSSRYLVKRTGEKVFLECVQDMDHENMFWYRQDPGLGLRLIYFSYDVKMKEKGDIPEGYSVSREKKERFSLILESASTNQTSMYLCASRERGPTTQYFGPGTRLLVL.

This clone was seen a handful of times. The chain combines TRBV5-6 with TRBJ1-2; possibly TRBD1 for D (5 bases). Trimming took off 0 bases at V and 8 bases at J, with 11 bases between the two ends. Germline-derived CDR1 and CDR2 are SGHDT and YYEEEE. The CDR3 length is 13 residues. The CDR3 spells CASSLGGGGGYTF. CDR3 DNA: TGTGCCAGCAGCTTGGGGGGCGGCGGGGGCTACACCTTC.

This chain uses TRBV2 with TRBJ2-7; D might be TRBD1 or TRBD2, each matching 6 bases. CDR3 size: 14 residues. With 0 bases removed from V and 7 bases from J, the gap between germline ends came to 13 bases. The V gene's germline CDR1 is SNHLY and CDR2 FYNNEI. The CDR3 is CASSEASGGVEQYF. Written as DNA, the CDR3 is TGTGCCAGCAGTGAAGCTTCCGGGGGCGTGGAGCAGTACTTC.

V usage is TRBV4-2 and J usage is TRBJ2-1, with 7 bases matching TRBD1. V lost 0 bases and J lost 6; bases outside the gene matches: 5. The CDR3 sequence is 15 residues long. Germline-derived CDR1 and CDR2 are LGHNA and YNFKEQ. CDR3 protein: CASSQDGTEFNEQFF. CDR3 DNA sequence: TGTGCCAGCAGCCAAGACGGGACAGAGTTCAATGAGCAGTTCTTC.

The chain couples TRBV2 to TRBJ1-4; no firm D call. This CDR3 is built from 12 residues. V lost 7 bases to trimming and J lost 7 bases, with 10 bases between them. Germline assignment: CDR1 SNHLY and CDR2 FYNNEI. The DNA of the CDR3 is TGTGCCAGCATGAGGGAGAGTGAAAAACTGTTTTTT. This sequence encodes CASMRESEKLFF.

The chain combines TRBV18 with TRBJ2-5; the D is unclear. V was clipped by 0 bases and J by 5 bases, with 10 bases between them. This CDR3 is 14 amino acids long. Germline CDR1 and CDR2: KGHSH and LQKENI. The CDR3 reads CASSPPPERETQYF. DNA of the CDR3: TGTGCCAGCTCACCACCGCCAGAACGCGAGACCCAGTACTTC.

This sequence joins TRBV28 and TRBJ2-7, with a weak D call TRBD1 (5 bases). CDR1 and CDR2 from the germline V gene are MDHEN and SYDVKM. The CDR3 runs to 15 residues. V lost 4 bases and J 3 bases, leaving 16 bases between the germline ends. The CDR3: CASSSPSGKSYEQYF. The CDR3 DNA is TGTGCCAGCAGTTCTCCCTCAGGGAAAAGCTACGAGCAGTACTTC.

The chain joins TRBV6-1 to TRBJ1-5, with TRBD1 matching over 9 bases. The length of the CDR3 is 14 residues. Germline lookup yields CDR1 MNHNS and CDR2 SASEGT. V dropped 1 base and J dropped 10; count of bases not matched to a gene: 5. CDR3 residues: CASSEGTGVVPQHF. For the CDR3, the DNA is TGTGCCAGCAGTGAAGGGACAGGGGTGGTCCCCCAGCATTTT.

V usage is TRBV13 and J usage is TRBJ1-1, with no clear D. This CDR3 has 18 amino acids. Germline CDR1 and CDR2: PRHDT and FYEKMQ (reference sequence). The ends were cut back, 5 bases at V and 3 bases at J, with 25 bases in the middle. CDR3 in amino acids: CASSQEGPYDLADTEAFF. CDR3 DNA: TGTGCCAGCAGCCAAGAGGGCCCCTACGACCTCGCTGACACTGAAGCTTTCTTT.

This chain links TRBV6-1 with TRBJ2-5; 7 nucleotides agree with TRBD1. Germline trimming cut 6 bases from V and 5 bases from J; bases unmatched to any gene: 12. CDR3 length equals 15 residues. Germline CDR1 MNHNS, CDR2 SASEGT. The CDR3: CASRPSQGVYETQYF. The CDR3 DNA sequence: TGTGCCAGCAGGCCCAGTCAGGGGGTTTACGAGACCCAGTACTTC.

This chain joins TRBV6-1 and TRBJ1-4; a weak D match, TRBD1 (6 bases). Trimming shortened V by 3 bases and J by 7 bases, and 15 bases separated the two germline ends. There are 15 residues in the CDR3. CDR1 MNHNS and CDR2 SASEGT come from the germline V gene. CDR3 sequence (DNA): TGTGCCAGCAGTGATATACAGGGACGGCGTGAAAAACTGTTTTTT. Translated: CASSDIQGRREKLFF.

The chain joins TRBV5-5 to TRBJ2-3; 11 nucleotides match TRBD1. Losses at the gene ends were 4 bases for V and 6 bases for J; bases not matched to a gene: 10. Germline V gene data show CDR1 as SGHKS and CDR2 as YYEKEE (reference sequence). The CDR3 has 16 amino acids. The CDR3, as DNA: TGTGCCAGCAGCGTGGGGGACAGGGGGATCACGGATACGCAGTATTTT. As protein: CASSVGDRGITDTQYF.

The chain couples TRBV7-3 to TRBJ1-1, with TRBD1 matching 9 bases. The J segment lost 3 bases and the V segment lost 5 bases, leaving 7 bases of the junction unmatched. Germline V lookup: CDR1 SGHTA, CDR2 FQGTGA. This CDR3 region has 15 residues. The CDR3 DNA sequence: TGTGCCAGCAGCCCGACAGGGGGAAAGGACACTGAAGCTTTCTTT. Encoded protein: CASSPTGGKDTEAFF.

The V and J genes are TRBV29-1 and TRBJ2-2; D is uncertain. From germline, CDR1 is SQVTM and CDR2 ANQGSEA. V was cut by 5 bases and J by 1 base, with 5 bases left in between. The CDR3 is 12 amino acids. The CDR3 is CSVHRNTGELFF. CDR3 coding DNA: TGCAGCGTTCACAGGAACACCGGGGAGCTGTTTTTT.

This chain uses TRBV19 with TRBJ2-2; 10 bases are shared with TRBD2. CDR3 size: 14 residues. Germline values: CDR1 LNHDA, CDR2 SQIVND (reference sequence). V lost 9 bases, J lost 3 bases, and 4 bases stayed unmatched. CDR3 sequence reads: CASASGGDTGELFF. CDR3 nucleotide sequence: TGTGCCAGCGCTAGCGGGGGCGACACCGGGGAGCTGTTTTTT.

The gene calls are TRBV18 and TRBJ1-6, with 8 bases that match TRBD1. V shed 6 bases and J 8 bases; nucleotides not matched to a gene: 6. The CDR3 is made up of 14 amino acids. In germline, CDR1 is KGHSH, CDR2 LQKENI. The CDR3 region has the DNA TGTGCCAGCTCTTCTGGGACAGGAGATTCACCCCTCCACTTT. Translation gives CASSSGTGDSPLHF.

The J gene is TRBJ2-3, the V gene TRBV18; 9 bases align to TRBD1. The CDR3 covers 17 residues. The germline gives CDR1 KGHSH, CDR2 LQKENI. V was pared by 0 bases and J by 4 bases, with 8 bases of the junction left unmatched. The CDR3 sequence: CASSPPTGGGGPDTQYF. CDR3 coding DNA: TGTGCCAGCTCACCACCCACAGGGGGCGGCGGGCCAGATACGCAGTATTTT.

V usage is TRBV10-3 and J usage is TRBJ2-5; 8 nucleotides align to TRBD2. The ends lost 6 bases at V and 4 bases at J; junction bases unmatched: 4. The germline CDR1 and CDR2 sequences are ENHRY and SYGVKD. This CDR3 is 13 amino acids long. The CDR3 nucleotides read TGTGCCATCAGCGGACTAGCTCCAGAGACCCAGTACTTC. It yields the protein CAISGLAPETQYF.